The 4 T cell receptor beta chains presented below share a single source sample, sequenced in a study of graft-versus-host responses after intestinal transplantation. Measured with immunoSEQ multiplex PCR; TCRdb has only the in-frame clones, and not every one. This table holds 100,000 to 130,000 clones, about 87% found once. These receptors have no known antigen. Material: unstimulated CD4+ T cells sorted from spleen or lymph node cells, obtained before transplant. Receptors originate from a human donor who was the organ donor for an intestinal transplant.

This sequence joins TRBV27 and TRBJ1-5; no clear D. The ends were cut back, 7 bases at V and 0 bases at J, with 7 bases in the middle. The germline V gene encodes CDR1 MNHEY and CDR2 SMNVEV (reference sequence). The CDR3 covers 13 residues. DNA of the CDR3: TGTGCCAGCAAGGCTTATAGCAATCAGCCCCAGCATTTT. This translates into CASKAYSNQPQHF.

The genes are TRBV2 and TRBJ2-7; 9 nucleotides match TRBD2. The CDR3 runs to 13 residues. CDR1 SNHLY and CDR2 FYNNEI come from the germline V gene. The V gene end was trimmed by 6 bases and the J gene end by 2 bases; junction bases not matched to a gene: 2. This CDR3 reads CASRGLAPYEQYF. The CDR3 bases are TGTGCCAGCAGGGGACTAGCTCCCTACGAGCAGTACTTC.

V usage is TRBV19 and J usage is TRBJ1-2; 10 bases are a match to TRBD1. The junction had 8 bases not matched to a gene; V was cut back by 6 bases and J by 4 bases. This CDR3 contains 15 residues. Germline values: CDR1 LNHDA, CDR2 SQIVND (reference sequence). This CDR3 is CASSSTGGAGYGYTF. The CDR3 bases are TGTGCCAGTAGCTCGACAGGGGGCGCGGGCTATGGCTACACCTTC.

The chain combines TRBV18 with TRBJ1-6; D not certain. V lost 0 bases and J lost 6, with 18 bases in between. The CDR3 extends over 18 amino acids. Germline V gene lookup returns CDR1 KGHSH and CDR2 LQKENI. Written as DNA, the CDR3 is TGTGCCAGCTCACCACCGCGTTTGGCGGGGATCAGTAATTCACCCCTCCACTTT. Translated, it gives CASSPPRLAGISNSPLHF.